This TCR beta chain was documented in a study of vaccination and CD4 T cells after COVID-19. As for the study in general: Overlapping spike pools from SARS-CoV-2 and HCoV-NL63, HCoV-OC43 and HCoV-229E served as culture stimuli.

Treatment given: roughly ten-day PBMC culture with coronavirus spike peptide pools or control peptides (ViraFEST assay). In regard to this clonotype: Its antigen is not known.

Researchers used the Oncomine TCR Beta short-read assay to sequence DNA from cultured CD4+ T cells. MiXCR was run by TCRdb on the PCR reads, yielding one entry per CDR3 protein. Altogether over 15,000 distinct CDR3 sequences are present, around half being singletons, with the ten largest covering approximately 5%. V dropped 6 bases and J dropped 0 bases, with 6 bases sitting between them. This CDR3 has 12 residues. Germline CDR1 and CDR2: DFQATT and SNEGSKA (reference sequence). This specimen consisted of CD4+ T cells from blood, cultured in vitro, obtained before SARS-CoV-2 vaccination. This chain links TRBV20-1 with TRBJ1-3, with D unresolved. This TCR came from a human donor who had recovered from COVID-19. The CDR3 reads CSAQPSGNTIYF. For the CDR3, the DNA is TGCAGTGCGCAACCCTCTGGAAACACCATATATTTT.